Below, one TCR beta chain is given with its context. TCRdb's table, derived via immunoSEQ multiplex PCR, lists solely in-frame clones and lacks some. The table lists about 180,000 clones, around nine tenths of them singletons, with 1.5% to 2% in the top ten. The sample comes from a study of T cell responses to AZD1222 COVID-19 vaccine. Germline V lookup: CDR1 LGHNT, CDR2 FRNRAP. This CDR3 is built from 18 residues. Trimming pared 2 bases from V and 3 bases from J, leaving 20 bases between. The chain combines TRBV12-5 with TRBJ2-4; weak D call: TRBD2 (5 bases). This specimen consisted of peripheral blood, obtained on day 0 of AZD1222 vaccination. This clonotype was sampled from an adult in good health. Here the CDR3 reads CASGLLLGFRRSKNIQYF. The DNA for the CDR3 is TGTGCTAGTGGTTTGTTATTGGGCTTTCGGAGGAGCAAAAACATTCAGTACTTC.